The text below deals with one TCR beta chain. Its specificity is not known. The germline gene is not matched at one end of the junction; a read error may be the cause. These data originate in a study of response to subunit inactivated influenza vaccine. The study's findings and limits: After each seasonal influenza vaccination, few new T cells are recruited, the authors suggested.

TCRdb reprocessed the RT-PCR reads with MiXCR, giving one entry per CDR3 protein. The profile shows around 850,000 distinct CDR3 sequences, less than 20% of them singletons. Germline CDR1 reads SNHLY; CDR2 reads FYNNEI. The CDR3 covers 15 residues. The clonotype originates from a man aged 50-59 years who received an inactivated influenza vaccine. V is TRBV2 and J is TRBJ2-7, with 7 bases lining up with TRBD1. The starting material was PBMCs from blood, obtained about 5 days after vaccination. As DNA, the CDR3 is TGTGCCAGCACTGAAAGGCTAGGGGGCGGCTACGAGCAGTACTTC. Its protein product is CASTERLGGGYEQYF.